These 22 T cell receptor beta chains originate from one sample sequenced in a study of blood T cells in healthy people across ages. Primers used in a second PCR of roughly 7 to 12 cycles were a sample-barcoded 5' primer and a J-beta primer mix. TCRdb processed the 5' RACE reads anew with MiXCR; each CDR3 protein has one entry. The table includes roughly 1,300,000 distinct CDR3 sequences, approximately 63% detected once. The sequenced sample consisted of blood. The receptors were sampled from a man younger than 35 in good health.

This clonotype was counted ten times or more. This chain connects TRBV7-2 to TRBJ2-7; 8 nucleotides match TRBD2. The CDR3 is 14 amino acids. V lost 5 bases to trimming and J lost 2 bases; unmatched junction nucleotides: 5. Germline V lookup: CDR1 SGHTA, CDR2 FQGNSA. The CDR3 here is CASSPGLVPYEQYF. CDR3 DNA sequence: TGTGCCAGCAGCCCGGGACTAGTTCCCTACGAGCAGTACTTC.

The chain couples TRBV6-2 or TRBV6-3 to TRBJ2-1, with no clear D. Germline V gives CDR1 MNHEY, CDR2 SVGEGT. CDR3 length equals 10 residues. Trimming stripped 11 bases from V and 10 bases from J, with 12 bases between. DNA of the CDR3: TGTGCCGGAACCGGGTTGGAGCAGTTCTTC. This encodes CAGTGLEQFF.

This clonotype was detected only a few times. The V gene is TRBV12-3 or TRBV12-4, the J gene TRBJ2-1, with D perhaps matching TRBD1 or TRBD2 (6 bases each). Trimming took 7 bases from V and 8 from J, leaving 12 bases between them. The CDR3 runs to 12 residues. For the CDR3, the DNA is TGTGCCAGCACCTTGGGGGGCCATGAGCAGTTCTTC. This sequence encodes CASTLGGHEQFF.

The chain carries TRBV4-1 and TRBJ2-7; D is perhaps TRBD2 (5 bases). The J call could be wrong; TRBJ2-5 is a better fit for the DNA end. The CDR3 runs to 13 residues. Germline V lookup: CDR1 MGHRA, CDR2 YSYEKL. In nucleotides, the CDR3 is TGCGCCAGCAGCCAAGGTCTAGCAGGGACCCAGTACTTC. Its translation: CASSQGLAGTQYF.

This clonotype turned up a few times. This sequence joins TRBV28 and TRBJ1-1, with D maybe TRBD1 (5 bases). The germline V gene encodes CDR1 MDHEN and CDR2 SYDVKM. The length of the CDR3 is 14 residues. Between the trimmed V and J ends, which lost 6 bases and 6 bases, there was a span of 17 bases. CDR3 bases: TGTGCCAGCAGCCTAACAGGTACCGACGCTGAAGCTTTCTTT. Protein: CASSLTGTDAEAFF.

The chain couples TRBV15 to TRBJ2-1; 10 bases line up with TRBD2. The germline V gene encodes CDR1 LNHNV and CDR2 YYDKDF (reference sequence). V lost 8 bases and J lost 0; bases outside the gene matches: 1. This CDR3 region has 14 residues. This CDR3 is CATSSGSSYNEQFF. CDR3 sequence (DNA): TGTGCCACCTCTAGCGGGAGCTCCTACAATGAGCAGTTCTTC. The full variable domain, with the rest looked up from reference TRBV15 and TRBJ2-1, is DAMVIQNPRYQVTQFGKPVTLSCSQTLNHNVMYWYQQKSSQAPKLLFHYYDKDFNNEADTPDNFQSRRPNTSFCFLDIRSPGLGDTAMYLCATSSGSSYNEQFFGPGTRLTVL.

The rearrangement links TRBV12-3 or TRBV12-4 to TRBJ2-5; no clear D gene. V was shortened by 3 bases and J by 8 bases, with 13 bases between the two germline ends. This CDR3 has 13 residues. The CDR3: CASSLSQLGTQYF. DNA of the CDR3: TGTGCCAGCAGTTTGAGCCAGTTAGGAACCCAGTACTTC.

Note on this clonotype: The germline gene is not matched at one end of the junction; a read error may be the cause. The chain recombines TRBV15 with TRBJ2-7, with 11 bases fitting TRBD1. The length of the CDR3 is 13 residues. CDR1 and CDR2 from the germline V gene are LNHNV and YYDKDF (reference sequence). CDR3 DNA: TGTGCTACCAGCGTCGGGACAGGGGGCGAGCAGTACTTC. This gives the protein CATSVGTGGEQYF.

This clonotype was counted only a few times. J is TRBJ2-7 and V is TRBV20-1, with 8 bases matching TRBD2. The CDR3 extends over 14 amino acids. The junction had 6 bases not matched to a gene; V was cut back by 3 bases and J by 2 bases. Germline CDR1 DFQATT, CDR2 SNEGSKA (reference sequence). CDR3 residues: CSARRRGDPYEQYF. The CDR3 region has the DNA TGCAGTGCTAGGAGGCGGGGGGATCCCTACGAGCAGTACTTC.

The chain has TRBV20-1 and TRBJ2-3, with 7 bases that match TRBD1. Germline trimming cut 8 bases from V and 4 bases from J; bases unmatched to any gene: 12. This CDR3 is built from 14 residues. In germline, CDR1 is DFQATT, CDR2 SNEGSKA (reference sequence). CDR3 loop: CSTTGQLPPDTQYF. CDR3 sequence (DNA): TGCAGTACAACGGGACAGCTCCCGCCAGATACGCAGTATTTT.

This rearrangement joins TRBV27 to TRBJ2-7; D is ambiguous. This CDR3 contains 13 residues. Between the trimmed V and J ends, which lost 5 bases and 3 bases, there was a span of 11 bases. The V gene's germline CDR1 is MNHEY and CDR2 SMNVEV (reference sequence). CDR3 amino acids: CASSAHPGYEQYF. CDR3 DNA sequence: TGTGCCAGCAGTGCACACCCAGGCTACGAGCAGTACTTC.

The V and J genes are TRBV7-2 and TRBJ2-7, with 11 nucleotides matching TRBD2. The better agreement between TRBJ2-5 and the DNA end casts doubt on the J call. The CDR3 is 16 residues long. The germline V gene has CDR1 SGHTA and CDR2 FQGNSA. CDR3 region: CASSLISSGGRETQYF. The CDR3 DNA reads TGTGCCAGCAGCTTAATTTCTAGCGGGGGGCGGGAGACCCAGTACTTC.

This rearrangement joins TRBV6-2 or TRBV6-3 to TRBJ2-3; 8 bases agree with TRBD1. CDR1 is MNHEY, CDR2 SVGEGT, per germline. J lost 2 bases, V lost 5 bases, and 6 bases had no gene match. The CDR3 is 15 amino acids. Here the CDR3 DNA reads TGTGCCAGCAGTCCCGACAGGGGACCCACAGATACGCAGTATTTT. Amino acid sequence: CASSPDRGPTDTQYF.

The chain combines TRBV20-1 with TRBJ2-3, with D possibly being TRBD2 (6 bases). The germline gives CDR1 DFQATT, CDR2 SNEGSKA (reference sequence). This CDR3 has 13 amino acids. V gave up 7 bases and J gave up 4 bases, with 15 bases separating them. The CDR3 protein is CSVRSSGADTQYF. The DNA for the CDR3 is TGCAGTGTACGGAGCTCGGGGGCAGATACGCAGTATTTT.

V is TRBV4-1 and J is TRBJ2-5, with D perhaps matching TRBD1 (5 bases). The closer fit of TRBJ2-7 to the DNA end suggests the J call may be wrong. The V gene's germline CDR1 is MGHRA and CDR2 YSYEKL. The CDR3 loop spans 13 amino acids. The CDR3 sequence: CASSQVGVLEQYF. The CDR3 DNA sequence: TGCGCCAGCAGCCAAGTAGGGGTTCTCGAGCAGTACTTC.

The V call is TRBV19, the J call TRBJ2-4; possibly TRBD2 for D (6 bases). The length of the CDR3 is 18 residues. The germline V gene has CDR1 LNHDA and CDR2 SQIVND (reference sequence). V lost 7 bases to trimming and J lost 0 bases, with 22 bases between them. The CDR3 nucleotides are TGTGCCAGTAACCCCGGACTACCACGCGGCTTAGCCAAAAACATTCAGTACTTC. Translating it yields CASNPGLPRGLAKNIQYF.

The J gene is TRBJ1-1, the V gene TRBV7-2; possible D gene TRBD1, 6 bases. The V gene lost 1 base and the J gene lost 3 bases, with 21 bases spanning the gap. The CDR3 has 18 residues. Germline-derived CDR1 and CDR2 are SGHTA and FQGNSA. As DNA, the CDR3 is TGTGCCAGCAGCTTAGGCGCGCGTGGGGGGCCTGTAGACACTGAAGCTTTCTTT. This encodes CASSLGARGGPVDTEAFF.

CDR3 protein: CASSEPAGGTSYEQYF. The CDR3 bases are TGTGCCAGCAGTGAACCTGCGGGAGGAACCTCCTACGAGCAGTACTTC. This sequence joins TRBV2 and TRBJ2-5; TRBD2 aligns across 8 bases. The J call may be in error: the DNA end matches TRBJ2-7 better. CDR1 and CDR2 (germline): SNHLY, FYNNEI. The CDR3 loop spans 16 amino acids.

Concerning this clonotype itself: A clone one base away is much larger, so this may be a read error. The V call is TRBV29-1, the J call TRBJ2-1; D uncertain. The V and J ends lost 4 bases and 7 bases respectively, with 14 bases between them. CDR3 size: 13 residues. CDR1 is SQVTM, CDR2 ANQGSEA, per germline. As DNA, the CDR3 is TGCAGCGTTGTCGACCCACCACGAAATGAGCAGTTCTTC. This translates into CSVVDPPRNEQFF.

This sequence joins TRBV28 and TRBJ1-2; TRBD1 is a possible D gene (6 bases). Trimming took 10 bases from V and 1 from J, leaving 19 bases between them. Germline lookup yields CDR1 MDHEN and CDR2 SYDVKM. This CDR3 spans 15 amino acids. CDR3 amino acids: CATHYGGGLNYGYTF. The CDR3 DNA is TGTGCCACTCATTATGGCGGGGGGCTTAACTATGGCTACACCTTC.

The gene calls are TRBV11-2 and TRBJ2-7, with D perhaps TRBD2 (6 bases). The V and J ends lost 4 bases and 7 bases respectively, with 17 bases between them. This CDR3 is built from 14 residues. The V gene's germline CDR1 is SGHAT and CDR2 FQNNGV. The CDR3 region is CASSYPGDYNEQYF. In nucleotides, the CDR3 is TGTGCCAGCAGCTACCCGGGAGACTACAATGAGCAGTACTTC.

The chain combines TRBV9 with TRBJ2-6, with 8 positions matching TRBD1. Germline CDR1 SGDLS, CDR2 YYNGEE. This CDR3 has 15 amino acids. With V trimmed by 8 bases and J by 2 bases, 6 bases remained unmatched. The CDR3 bases are TGTGCCAGTTCTCGGACAGGGACTGGGGCCAACGTCCTGACTTTC. Protein sequence: CASSRTGTGANVLTF. The full variable domain, rest sourced from reference TRBV9 and TRBJ2-6, is DSGVTQTPKHLITATGQRVTLRCSPRSGDLSVYWYQQSLDQGLQFLIQYYNGEERAKGNILERFSAQQFPDLHSELNLSSLELGDSALYFCASSRTGTGANVLTFGAGSRLTVL.